This T cell receptor (beta chain) was sequenced for a study of human T cells and chemical hapten exposure (dated by TCRdb to about 2021). Context from the whole study: For sensitization, 2% DPC in acetone was applied to a roughly 2 cm by roughly 2 cm area of upper inner arm skin. Throughout the study period of roughly 24 weeks, patients also received therapeutic DPC doses to the scalp every week. Patch tests used Finn chambers with 0.01% DPC on the upper back, scored after 6 days by International Contact Dermatitis Research Group standards. The mostly female patient cohort included alopecia areata with under or over 50% scalp involvement, alopecia totalis and alopecia universalis. Libraries were combined into a pool for sequencing, and differences in TCR yield between samples came mainly from small differences in library volumes within the pool. In alopecia patients, the study followed how the peripheral blood TCR repertoire changed in vivo over primary and secondary sensitization to diphenylcyclopropenone (DPC), a hapten. Blood samples were taken from patients before sensitization (week 0) and at 2, 6 and about 24 weeks after DPC sensitization. Blood for TCR sequencing was provided by twenty-nine alopecia patients at one to four time points (pre-sensitization, 2, 6 and 24 weeks). Findings and caveats that apply to the study as a whole: Compared with pre-sensitization or healthy control sets, expanded TCRs formed significantly more large CDR3 similarity clusters, which is consistent with antigen-driven responses. DPC sensitization did not change the number of TCRs with a frequency above 1 in 1000, and there was no evidence of changes in global repertoire structure. Because every patient had alopecia, a presumed autoimmune disease, the patients' immune response might differ from that of healthy individuals. After repeated subsampling, the strength of the expansion versus patch-test correlation and the threshold at which it became significant changed. A positive correlation was found between the number of PT1 expanded TCRs and patch test score, with significance reached at thresholds 8, 16 and 32 but not 4.

In light of the paper, this sample's time point label describes: pre-sensitization, week 0. Reading the label with the study, this specimen's treatment or condition is: therapeutic diphenylcyclopropenone sensitization with weekly scalp DPC. Blood at each patch-test visit was drawn before the patch test was applied. To be eligible, patients had to be aged 18 to 70, diagnosed with alopecia and judged suitable for DPC therapy, while pregnant patients were excluded. Total RNA was extracted from unfractionated whole blood collected in Tempus Blood RNA tubes. The library was prepared using RACE. TCRdb lists the instrument as NextSeq 500. Library preparation attached unique molecular identifiers to individual cDNA molecules for quantitative, reproducible TCR counting. From each blood RNA sample, both TCR alpha and TCR beta chains were sequenced. Under the source paper's analysis protocol: A median of roughly 98,000 TCRs per sample was observed, with a range of about 20,000 to 750,000. The Decombinator software suite was used to annotate the V, J and CDR3 of the TCR reads. Every sample was subsampled to the same number of TCRs (28,000) for the PS versus PT1 abundance plots. TCRs were defined as expanded if absent before sensitization and observed at least eight times at the 2-week time point. Starting from the raw public reads, TCRdb applied fastp trimming at Q25, assembled clones with MiXCR and retained in-frame beta chains. Each record represents a unique CDR3 protein, reported with the most common genes and DNA among its rows. TCRdb's processing, not the authors' own work, is the source of the V and J calls. This sample holds about 380,000 distinct CDR3 sequences; approximately 5% were observed only once. The leading ten clones occupy 2.6% of the sample.

In its sample, this clonotype was seen many times. It lacks a known antigen. No base qualities exist here, and no much larger clone lies one base off it. The CDR3 has 15 amino acids, counting the end cysteine and phenylalanine. Here the CDR3 DNA is all that survives: 45 bases in frame from base 1. V is shortened by 5 bases, J by 4 bases, and the region joining them spans 18 bases. The germline V gene yields SGHTA for CDR1 and FQGNSA for CDR2. The sequence links TRBV7-2 to TRBJ2-7; possibly the D gene is TRBD2, per 6 matching bases. Material: whole blood, obtained in connection with sensitization to the hapten diphenylcyclopropenone (DPC). This clonotype was obtained from a woman in her forties or fifties with alopecia areata. Some clones in this sample may be carry-over from other donors' samples. The DNA sequence reads TGTGCCAGCAGCCTGCTGGGTAATAGCGGATACGAGCAGTACTTC. It translates as CASSLLGNSGYEQYF.